The 21 T cell receptor beta chains presented below share a single source sample, sequenced in a study of massively parallel sequencing of T cell beta chains. TCRdb re-called the 5' RACE reads with MiXCR, one entry per CDR3 protein. The table lists some 4,000 distinct CDR3 sequences, 35% to 40% of them singletons. Sequencing was carried out using commercial RNA from peripheral blood pooled from many donors. Every receptor here comes from a pool of human donors in good health; the sample was commercial RNA pooled from many donors.

This clonotype was recorded a few times. The chain joins TRBV28 to TRBJ2-7; no clear D. CDR3 length equals 12 residues. The V gene's germline CDR1 is MDHEN and CDR2 SYDVKM. Trimming left V 2 bases short and J 6 bases short, with 8 bases between. The CDR3, as DNA: TGTGCCAGCAGTTTAAACAGTCCCGAGCAGTACTTC. Residues: CASSLNSPEQYF.

The chain joins TRBV20-1 to TRBJ2-1; a weak D match, TRBD1 (6 bases). The length of the CDR3 is 13 residues. Germline CDR1 is DFQATT and CDR2 is SNEGSKA (reference sequence). Trimming cost V 6 bases and J 7 bases, with 16 bases left between them. The CDR3, as DNA: TGCAGTGCCCCCCGGTTTACAGGGAATGAGCAGTTCTTC. Translating gives CSAPRFTGNEQFF.

The sample holds one count of this clonotype. The chain joins TRBV7-1 to TRBJ2-1; TRBD2 matches at 11 bases. TRBV7-1 is labeled an ORF, and its function is uncertain. The CDR3 extends over 15 amino acids. V dropped 3 bases and J dropped 8; count of bases not matched to a gene: 6. This chain's CDR3 is CASSSGTSGGDEQFF. In DNA form, the CDR3 reads TGTGCCAGCAGCTCCGGGACTAGCGGCGGAGATGAGCAGTTCTTC.

The chain joins TRBV19 to TRBJ2-1; D tentatively fits TRBD1 or TRBD2 (5 bases each). The V end lost 5 bases, the J end lost 10 bases, and 12 bases lay between the germline ends. The CDR3 loop spans 12 amino acids. Looked up from germline, CDR1 is LNHDA and CDR2 is SQIVND (reference sequence). The CDR3 coding sequence is TGTGCCAGTAGTCAGCAGGGACCCGAGCAGTTCTTC. Translated, it gives CASSQQGPEQFF.

This chain links TRBV5-1 with TRBJ1-1; the D gene is possibly TRBD1 (5 bases). CDR3 length: 13 residues. Germline CDR1 is SGHRS and CDR2 is YFSETQ. Trimming removed 3 bases at V and 4 bases at J, with 10 bases between. Here the CDR3 reads CASSSPGSTEAFF. The CDR3 DNA sequence: TGCGCCAGCAGCTCCCCAGGGAGCACTGAAGCTTTCTTT.

V and J are TRBV20-1 and TRBJ1-5, with D unresolved. Germline CDR1 reads DFQATT; CDR2 reads SNEGSKA (reference sequence). The CDR3 has 14 amino acids. Deletions cut 2 bases from V and 3 bases from J, with 11 bases between. The CDR3 sequence: CSARKADPNQPQHF. Written as DNA, the CDR3 is TGCAGTGCTAGAAAGGCAGACCCCAATCAGCCCCAGCATTTT.

This rearrangement joins TRBV7-2 to TRBJ2-6, with D possibly TRBD2 on 5 matching bases. The CDR3 consists of 15 residues. Trimming cost V 5 bases and J 1 base, with 9 bases left between them. Per germline, CDR1 SGHTA and CDR2 FQGNSA. Here the CDR3 reads CASSTGESGANVLTF. The DNA of the CDR3 is TGTGCCAGCAGCACCGGGGAATCTGGGGCCAACGTCCTGACTTTC.

The chain joins TRBV29-1 to TRBJ2-1; D call uncertain. The V end was cut by 4 bases, the J end by 0 bases, with 10 bases between. This CDR3 contains 14 residues. Germline V gene sequence: CDR1 SQVTM, CDR2 ANQGSEA. DNA for the CDR3: TGCAGCGTTGGGACGGCGAGCTCCTACAATGAGCAGTTCTTC. Translating gives CSVGTASSYNEQFF.

This clonotype was observed a handful of times. CDR3 sequence (DNA): TGCAGTGCTAGAGATCCGAGCACTGAAGCTTTCTTT. This encodes CSARDPSTEAFF. The chain joins TRBV20-1 to TRBJ1-1, with D unresolved. CDR3 length: 12 amino acids. Trimming cost V 0 bases and J 4 bases, with 6 bases left between them. Germline V CDR1 and CDR2: DFQATT, SNEGSKA (reference sequence).

The J gene is TRBJ2-7, the V gene TRBV29-1; D unresolved. Looked up from germline, CDR1 is SQVTM and CDR2 is ANQGSEA. The CDR3 runs 13 residues. Trimming stripped 2 bases from V and 6 bases from J, with 14 bases between. CDR3 bases: TGCAGCGTTGAAAGCCCTTGGTCCCGCGAGCAGTACTTC. Translation gives CSVESPWSREQYF.

CDR3 region: CSARVPGRGLPQHF. Here the CDR3 DNA reads TGCAGTGCTAGAGTTCCAGGGAGGGGGCTGCCCCAGCATTTT. V is TRBV20-1 and J is TRBJ1-5; 7 positions match TRBD1. Trimming removed 1 base from V and 9 bases from J; junction bases left unmatched: 9. The CDR3 is 14 amino acids. Germline V gene data show CDR1 as DFQATT and CDR2 as SNEGSKA (reference sequence).

This clonotype was picked up a small number of times. The V gene is TRBV5-1, the J gene TRBJ2-7; D uncertain. V lost 2 bases, J lost 7 bases, and 10 bases lay in between. CDR1 and CDR2 (germline): SGHRS, YFSETQ. The CDR3 has 12 amino acids. As DNA, the CDR3 is TGCGCCAGCAGCTTAAACCCTTGGGAGCAGTACTTC. This sequence encodes CASSLNPWEQYF.

The chain recombines TRBV12-3 or TRBV12-4 with TRBJ2-1; 8 nucleotides align to TRBD2. The CDR3 extends over 13 amino acids. V was clipped by 3 bases and J by 6 bases; unmatched bases: 1. The CDR3 coding sequence is TGTGCCAGCAGTTTTAGCGGGACCAATGAGCAGTTCTTC. This sequence encodes CASSFSGTNEQFF.

CDR3 sequence (DNA): TGCGCCAGCAGCTTGGAGGGACAGCCCTACAATGAGCAGTTCTTC. Translation: CASSLEGQPYNEQFF. This chain uses TRBV5-1 with TRBJ2-1; 7 bases are shared with TRBD1. Germline values: CDR1 SGHRS, CDR2 YFSETQ. With 0 bases clipped from V and 2 bases from J, the junction kept 2 bases outside the gene matches. The CDR3 runs 15 residues.

The chain uses TRBV20-1 and TRBJ2-4; D gene uncertain. V lost 6 bases and J 8 bases, leaving 11 bases between the germline ends. Germline V gene sequence: CDR1 DFQATT, CDR2 SNEGSKA (reference sequence). The CDR3 contains 11 residues. CDR3 amino acids: CSATNRDIQYF. The CDR3 nucleotides read TGCAGTGCAACGAACCGGGACATTCAGTACTTC.

The chain links TRBV30 to TRBJ2-7, with D perhaps matching TRBD1 or TRBD2 (5 bases each). The CDR3 length is 12 residues. V was shortened by 8 bases and J by 3 bases, with 14 bases between the two germline ends. Germline V gene data show CDR1 as GTSNPN and CDR2 as SVGIG (reference sequence). This chain's CDR3 is CAMGRRSYEQYF. CDR3 coding DNA: TGTGCCATGGGACGGCGGAGCTACGAGCAGTACTTC.

This clonotype turned up a few times. The rearrangement joins TRBV5-4 to TRBJ2-1, with D possibly being TRBD2 (6 bases). The germline CDR1 and CDR2 sequences are SGHNT and YYREEE (reference sequence). The CDR3 is made up of 14 amino acids. V was clipped by 0 bases and J by 9 bases, with 13 bases between them. In DNA form, the CDR3 reads TGTGCCAGCAGCTTGGGGACCCAGGGAGGTGAGCAGTTCTTC. Translated: CASSLGTQGGEQFF.

This sequence joins TRBV12-3 or TRBV12-4 and TRBJ2-1; no clear D gene. Trimming took 3 bases from V and 7 from J, leaving 16 bases between them. This CDR3 comprises 15 residues. The CDR3 region has the DNA TGTGCCAGCAGTTTTTTCACCGCCGCTAGTAATGAGCAGTTCTTC. Protein sequence: CASSFFTAASNEQFF.

The chain recombines TRBV12-3 or TRBV12-4 with TRBJ2-3; D is uncertain. V was clipped by 1 base and J by 5 bases, with 4 bases between them. This CDR3 is 12 amino acids long. CDR3: CASSLDGDTQYF. The CDR3 DNA is TGTGCCAGCAGTTTAGATGGAGATACGCAGTATTTT.

V is TRBV7-6 and J is TRBJ2-1, with 9 bases identical to TRBD1. Germline values: CDR1 SGHVS, CDR2 FNYEAQ. The CDR3 has 14 amino acids. Trimming took 5 bases from V and 8 from J; bases not matched to a gene: 7. The CDR3 spells CASSPQGAGDEQFF. CDR3 nucleotide sequence: TGTGCCAGCAGCCCACAGGGGGCGGGCGATGAGCAGTTCTTC. The whole variable domain, remainder taken from reference TRBV7-6 and TRBJ2-1, is GAGVSQSPRYKVTKRGQDVALRCDPISGHVSLYWYRQALGQGPEFLTYFNYEAQQDKSGLPNDRFSAERPEGSISTLTIQRTEQRDSAMYRCASSPQGAGDEQFFGPGTRLTVL.

The chain combines TRBV20-1 with TRBJ2-1; 8 nucleotides match TRBD2. This CDR3 spans 13 amino acids. Germline assignment: CDR1 DFQATT and CDR2 SNEGSKA (reference sequence). J gave up 3 bases and V 8 bases, and 6 bases lay outside the gene matches. DNA for the CDR3: TGCAGTCCTGTAGCGGGGAGCTACAATGAGCAGTTCTTC. Translated: CSPVAGSYNEQFF.